The 21 T cell receptor beta chains given below trace back to one sample, sequenced in a study of CD8 T cells in Susac syndrome. It was with random hexamers that 0.5 to 1 ug RNA was reverse transcribed. TCRdb itself ran the immunoSEQ multiplex PCR reads through MiXCR, one entry per CDR3 protein. The sample includes about 90,000 distinct CDR3 sequences, approximately 95% of them seen just once. Input material: CD8+ T cells from PBMCs. The receptor source for this set is a human donor in good health.

The chain carries TRBV2 and TRBJ1-1; D gene unclear. CDR3 length equals 11 residues. V was clipped by 7 bases and J by 7 bases, with 10 bases between them. CDR1 SNHLY and CDR2 FYNNEI come from the germline V gene. CDR3 loop: CASISGVEAFF. CDR3 nucleotides: TGTGCCAGCATAAGCGGGGTTGAAGCTTTCTTT.

The J gene is TRBJ2-3, the V gene TRBV19, with a possible D match to TRBD2 (6 bases). V was shortened by 7 bases and J by 2 bases, with 10 bases between the two germline ends. This CDR3 comprises 13 residues. Germline CDR1 LNHDA, CDR2 SQIVND (reference sequence). Here the CDR3 DNA reads TGTGCCAGTATGGCGGGAATCACAGATACGCAGTATTTT. This sequence encodes CASMAGITDTQYF.

The V call is TRBV12-3 or TRBV12-4, the J call TRBJ1-2; the D gene is possibly TRBD1 (5 bases). V lost 5 bases and J 5 bases, leaving 15 bases between the germline ends. CDR3 length equals 14 residues. In DNA form, the CDR3 reads TGTGCCAGCAGTCCCTCCGGGACGAAGTATGGCTACACCTTC. This codes for CASSPSGTKYGYTF.

The chain recombines TRBV23-1 with TRBJ1-4; no clear D gene. Being an ORF, TRBV23-1 has a function that is uncertain. CDR3 length: 16 amino acids. V dropped 3 bases and J dropped 3 bases, with 14 bases sitting between them. The CDR3 nucleotides read TGCGCCAGCAGTCAGTTTGACCGCTCCCCTAATGAAAAACTGTTTTTT. Translating it yields CASSQFDRSPNEKLFF.

This chain uses TRBV20-1 with TRBJ2-7, with 9 bases that match TRBD1. Trimming cost V 5 bases and J 5 bases; bases outside gene matches: 7. Germline V CDR1 and CDR2: DFQATT, SNEGSKA (reference sequence). This CDR3 spans 13 amino acids. Here the CDR3 reads CSAPTGGSDEQYF. CDR3 DNA: TGCAGTGCTCCTACAGGGGGCTCGGACGAGCAGTACTTC.

The rearrangement uses TRBV19 and TRBJ2-7, with D possibly TRBD1 on 6 matching bases. The V gene's germline CDR1 is LNHDA and CDR2 SQIVND (reference sequence). The CDR3 length is 14 residues. The ends were cut back, 0 bases at V and 5 bases at J, with 11 bases in the middle. Here the CDR3 DNA reads TGTGCCAGTAGTATAGATCCAGGGACAAACGAGCAGTACTTC. Translated, it gives CASSIDPGTNEQYF.

V gene TRBV10-1 combines with J gene TRBJ2-1, with 8 bases fitting TRBD2. The trim removed 4 bases at V and 7 bases at J, leaving 12 bases unmatched. This CDR3 contains 16 residues. CDR1 is WNHNN, CDR2 SYGVQD, per germline (reference sequence). CDR3 sequence reads: CASSAAGGGGHNEQFF. Written as DNA, the CDR3 is TGCGCCAGCAGTGCCGCCGGGGGGGGTGGTCATAATGAGCAGTTCTTC.

V usage is TRBV11-2 and J usage is TRBJ1-1, with a weak D call TRBD1 (6 bases). The CDR3 totals 15 residues. Between the trimmed V and J ends, which lost 6 bases and 1 base, there was a span of 15 bases. CDR1 and CDR2 from the germline V gene are SGHAT and FQNNGV. CDR3 nucleotide sequence: TGTGCCAGCAGGTTGAGGGGGGGTGAGAACACTGAAGCTTTCTTT. Its protein is CASRLRGGENTEAFF. The variable domain in full, with the rest retrieved from reference TRBV11-2 and TRBJ1-1, is EAGVAQSPRYKIIEKRQSVAFWCNPISGHATLYWYQQILGQGPKLLIQFQNNGVVDDSQLPKDRFSAERLKGVDSTLKIQPAKLEDSAVYLCASRLRGGENTEAFFGQGTRLTVV.

The chain joins TRBV9 to TRBJ2-7; possibly TRBD1 for D (6 bases). Germline V gene data show CDR1 as SGDLS and CDR2 as YYNGEE. V was shortened by 0 bases and J by 4 bases, with 11 bases between the two germline ends. The CDR3 has 14 residues. CDR3 residues: CASSVGLQGYEQYF. In DNA form, the CDR3 reads TGTGCCAGCAGCGTAGGATTACAGGGTTACGAGCAGTACTTC.

CDR3 bases: TGTGCCAGCAGCTTGACTAACGTCGGCGAGCAGTACTTC. It encodes CASSLTNVGEQYF. The chain is built from TRBV5-6 and TRBJ2-7; D gene uncertain. The CDR3 covers 13 residues. V was clipped by 1 base and J by 6 bases, with 11 bases between them. The germline V gene encodes CDR1 SGHDT and CDR2 YYEEEE.

The J gene is TRBJ1-4, the V gene TRBV3-1; D gene unclear. Per the germline V gene, CDR1 is LGHDT and CDR2 is YNNKEL (reference sequence). The CDR3 runs to 14 residues. V was pared by 4 bases and J by 5 bases, with 11 bases between. The CDR3 bases are TGTGCCAGCAGCCCTCGAGCGGAAAATGAAAAACTGTTTTTT. This encodes CASSPRAENEKLFF.

The rearrangement joins TRBV13 to TRBJ1-2, with 8 bases identical to TRBD1. Trimming at V came to 4 bases and at J to 3 bases, leaving 4 bases not matched to a gene. Germline lookup yields CDR1 PRHDT and CDR2 FYEKMQ (reference sequence). The CDR3 has 14 amino acids. The CDR3 bases are TGTGCCAGCAGCTCGGCAGGGGGCTACTATGGCTACACCTTC. It specifies CASSSAGGYYGYTF.

The chain combines TRBV11-1 with TRBJ2-5; 9 bases agree with TRBD1. The CDR3 spans 15 residues. V trimming: 5 bases; J trimming: 5 bases; junction bases outside the gene matches: 9. CDR1 is SGHAT and CDR2 is FQDESV in the germline V gene (reference sequence). CDR3 bases: TGTGCCAGCAGCGGGGACAGGGAAGGCATTGAGACCCAGTACTTC. Translation: CASSGDREGIETQYF. Full variable domain (missing parts from reference TRBV11-1 and TRBJ2-5): EAEVAQSPRYKITEKSQAVAFWCDPISGHATLYWYRQILGQGPELLVQFQDESVVDDSQLPKDRFSAERLKGVDSTLKIQPAELGDSAMYLCASSGDREGIETQYFGPGTRLLVL.

The CDR3 DNA sequence: TGCGCCAGCAGCCAAGTCCTAGAGCGGTCCTACAATGAGCAGTTCTTC. Protein product: CASSQVLERSYNEQFF. The rearrangement links TRBV4-1 to TRBJ2-1; D is perhaps TRBD2 (5 bases). This CDR3 comprises 16 residues. V lost 1 base and J lost 1, with 11 bases in between. Germline values: CDR1 MGHRA, CDR2 YSYEKL.

The V gene is TRBV15, the J gene TRBJ2-3, with no clear D. The ends were cut back, 1 base at V and 6 bases at J, with 8 bases in the middle. This CDR3 region has 13 residues. The germline gives CDR1 LNHNV, CDR2 YYDKDF (reference sequence). CDR3 in DNA: TGTGCCACCAGCAGAGCGCTGCTGGATACGCAGTATTTT. This translates into CATSRALLDTQYF.

The V call is TRBV5-6, the J call TRBJ2-1; TRBD2 matches 8 bases. Trimming removed 5 bases from V and 15 bases from J; junction bases left unmatched: 10. This CDR3 region has 12 residues. Germline V gene sequence: CDR1 SGHDT, CDR2 YYEEEE. Written as DNA, the CDR3 is TGTGCCAGCAGTCGGGGACTAGGAGGCACGTTCTTC. Protein product: CASSRGLGGTFF.

This chain links TRBV18 with TRBJ2-1; 8 positions agree with TRBD1. The V gene's germline CDR1 is KGHSH and CDR2 LQKENI. The CDR3 runs to 14 residues. Trimming took 3 bases from V and 8 from J; bases not matched to a gene: 6. The CDR3 is CASSPTGVFDEQFF. CDR3 in DNA: TGTGCCAGCTCACCGACAGGGGTTTTTGATGAGCAGTTCTTC.

The chain recombines TRBV5-6 with TRBJ1-2; a weak D match, TRBD1 (5 bases). The CDR3 is 12 residues long. CDR1 and CDR2 from the germline V gene are SGHDT and YYEEEE. V was clipped by 9 bases and J by 4 bases, with 13 bases between them. CDR3 nucleotide sequence: TGTGCCACCACGGGGGGGACCTATGGCTACACCTTC. Amino acids: CATTGGTYGYTF.

This chain links TRBV7-9 with TRBJ2-7; the D is unclear. The germline V and J ends were trimmed by 8 bases and 0 bases, with 11 bases remaining between them. CDR3 size: 13 residues. Germline CDR1 and CDR2: SEHNR and FQNEAQ (reference sequence). CDR3 in DNA: TGTGCCAGCGCGATAGGCAGCTCCTACGAGCAGTACTTC. This translates into CASAIGSSYEQYF.

V usage is TRBV7-6 and J usage is TRBJ2-7; 7 bases match TRBD2. The CDR3 is 15 residues long. The junction had 4 bases not matched to a gene; V was cut back by 2 bases and J by 0 bases. Looked up from germline, CDR1 is SGHVS and CDR2 is FNYEAQ. In DNA, the CDR3 is TGTGCCAGCAGCTTATTTAGCGGGCCCTCCTACGAGCAGTACTTC. It codes for CASSLFSGPSYEQYF.

This clonotype has a single count. The rearrangement links TRBV3-1 to TRBJ2-5, with 11 bases identical to TRBD2. The ends lost 1 base at V and 4 bases at J; junction bases unmatched: 8. Per germline, CDR1 LGHDT and CDR2 YNNKEL (reference sequence). This CDR3 spans 17 amino acids. The CDR3 DNA is TGTGCCAGCAGCCAAGTCTCCTCTAGCGGGGGGACAGAGACCCAGTACTTC. This encodes CASSQVSSSGGTETQYF.